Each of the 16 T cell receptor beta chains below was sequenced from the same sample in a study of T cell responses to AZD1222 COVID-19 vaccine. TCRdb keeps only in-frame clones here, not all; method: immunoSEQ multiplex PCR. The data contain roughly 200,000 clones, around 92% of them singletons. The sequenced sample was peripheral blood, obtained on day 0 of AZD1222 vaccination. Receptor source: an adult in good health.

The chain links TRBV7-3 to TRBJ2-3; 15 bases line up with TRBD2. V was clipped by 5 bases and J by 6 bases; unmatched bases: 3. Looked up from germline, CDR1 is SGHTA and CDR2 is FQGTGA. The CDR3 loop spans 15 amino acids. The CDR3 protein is CASSRTSGGADTQYF. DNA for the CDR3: TGTGCCAGCAGCCGGACTAGCGGGGGGGCTGATACGCAGTATTTT. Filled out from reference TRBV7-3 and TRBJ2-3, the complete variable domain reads GAGVSQTPSNKVTEKGKYVELRCDPISGHTALYWYRQSLGQGPEFLIYFQGTGAADDSGLPNDRFFAVRPEGSVSTLKIQRTERGDSAVYLCASSRTSGGADTQYFGPGTRLTVL.

The CDR3 reads CAISERETQYF. In nucleotides, the CDR3 is TGTGCCATCAGTGAGCGAGAGACCCAGTACTTC. The chain joins TRBV10-3 to TRBJ2-5; no reliable D call. This CDR3 has 11 amino acids. Trimming stripped 2 bases from V and 4 bases from J, with 2 bases between. Germline lookup yields CDR1 ENHRY and CDR2 SYGVKD.

The CDR3 region is CASSEVARTDTQYF. CDR3 coding DNA: TGTGCCAGCAGTGAAGTGGCACGCACAGATACGCAGTATTTT. The chain has TRBV6-1 and TRBJ2-3; unclear D gene. CDR3 length: 14 residues. Between the trimmed V and J ends, which lost 1 base and 1 base, there was a span of 6 bases. Germline V gene lookup returns CDR1 MNHNS and CDR2 SASEGT.

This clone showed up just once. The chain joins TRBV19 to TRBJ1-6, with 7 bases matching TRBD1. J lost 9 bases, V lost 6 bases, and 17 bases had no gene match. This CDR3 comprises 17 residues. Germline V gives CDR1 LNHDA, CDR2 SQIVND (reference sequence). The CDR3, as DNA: TGTGCCAGTAGCCCTCATGGACTACAGGGGTACGCTTCACCCCTCCACTTT. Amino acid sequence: CASSPHGLQGYASPLHF.

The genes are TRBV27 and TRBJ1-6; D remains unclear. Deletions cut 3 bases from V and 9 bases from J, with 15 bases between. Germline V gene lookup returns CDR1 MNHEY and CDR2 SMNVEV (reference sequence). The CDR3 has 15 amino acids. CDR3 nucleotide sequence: TGTGCCAGCAGTTTTCTGGGAGGTGCGGGTTCACCCCTCCACTTT. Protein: CASSFLGGAGSPLHF.

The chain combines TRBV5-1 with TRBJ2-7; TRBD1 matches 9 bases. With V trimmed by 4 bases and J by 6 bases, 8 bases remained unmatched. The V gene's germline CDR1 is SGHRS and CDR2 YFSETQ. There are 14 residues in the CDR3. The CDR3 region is CASSIQGAEGEQYF. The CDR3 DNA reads TGCGCCAGCAGCATACAGGGGGCCGAGGGCGAGCAGTACTTC.

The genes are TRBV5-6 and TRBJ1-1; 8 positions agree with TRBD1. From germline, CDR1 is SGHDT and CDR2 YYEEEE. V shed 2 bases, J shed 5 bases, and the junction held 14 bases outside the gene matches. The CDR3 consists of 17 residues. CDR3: CASSFSTRQGWDTEAFF. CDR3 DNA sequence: TGTGCCAGCAGCTTTTCAACCCGACAGGGGTGGGATACTGAAGCTTTCTTT. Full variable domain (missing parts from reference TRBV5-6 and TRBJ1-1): DAGVTQSPTHLIKTRGQQVTLRCSPKSGHDTVSWYQQALGQGPQFIFQYYEEEERQRGNFPDRFSGHQFPNYSSELNVNALLLGDSALYLCASSFSTRQGWDTEAFFGQGTRLTVV.

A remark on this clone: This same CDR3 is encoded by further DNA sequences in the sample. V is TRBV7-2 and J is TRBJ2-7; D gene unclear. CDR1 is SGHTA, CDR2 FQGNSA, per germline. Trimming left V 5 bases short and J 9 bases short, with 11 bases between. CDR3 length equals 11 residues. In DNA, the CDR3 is TGTGCCAGCAGCCCGTCGGTCGGGCAGTACTTC. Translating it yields CASSPSVGQYF.

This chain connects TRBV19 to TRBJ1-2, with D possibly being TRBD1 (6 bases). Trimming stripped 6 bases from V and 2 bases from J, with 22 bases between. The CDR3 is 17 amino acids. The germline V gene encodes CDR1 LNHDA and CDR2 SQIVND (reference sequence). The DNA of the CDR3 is TGTGCCAGTAGCCCCATCGTCGGGGGACAATTGAACTATGGCTACACCTTC. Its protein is CASSPIVGGQLNYGYTF.

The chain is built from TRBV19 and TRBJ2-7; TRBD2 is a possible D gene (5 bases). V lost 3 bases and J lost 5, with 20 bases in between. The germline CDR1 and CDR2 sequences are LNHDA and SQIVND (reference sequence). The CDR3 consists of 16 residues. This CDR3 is CASSISHMGVGHEQYF. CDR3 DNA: TGTGCCAGTAGTATCTCCCACATGGGAGTAGGCCACGAGCAGTACTTC.

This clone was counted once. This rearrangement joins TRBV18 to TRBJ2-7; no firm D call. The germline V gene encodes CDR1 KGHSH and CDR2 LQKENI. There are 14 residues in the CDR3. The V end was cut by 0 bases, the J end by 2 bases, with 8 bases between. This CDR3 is CASSPPADTYEQYF. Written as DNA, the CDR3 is TGTGCCAGCTCACCACCGGCGGATACCTACGAGCAGTACTTC.

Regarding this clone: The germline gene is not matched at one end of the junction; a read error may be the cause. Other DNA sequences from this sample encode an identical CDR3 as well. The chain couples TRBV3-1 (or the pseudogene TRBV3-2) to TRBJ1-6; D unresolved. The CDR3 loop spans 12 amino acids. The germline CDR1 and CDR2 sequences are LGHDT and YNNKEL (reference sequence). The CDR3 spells CASSQTVSPLHF. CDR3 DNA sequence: TGCGCCAGCAGCCAAACAGTTTCACCCCTCCACTTT.

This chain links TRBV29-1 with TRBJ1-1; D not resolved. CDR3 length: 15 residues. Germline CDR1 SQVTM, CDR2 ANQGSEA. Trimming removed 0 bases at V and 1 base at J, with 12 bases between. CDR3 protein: CSVEDAGAGNTEAFF. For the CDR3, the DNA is TGCAGCGTTGAAGATGCGGGAGCAGGGAACACTGAAGCTTTCTTT.

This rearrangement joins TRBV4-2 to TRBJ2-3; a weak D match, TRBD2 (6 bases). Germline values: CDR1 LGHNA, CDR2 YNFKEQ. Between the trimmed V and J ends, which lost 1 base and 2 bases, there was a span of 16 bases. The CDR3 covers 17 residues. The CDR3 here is CASSQGGSGENTDTQYF. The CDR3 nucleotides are TGTGCCAGCAGCCAAGGCGGGTCGGGGGAAAACACAGATACGCAGTATTTT.

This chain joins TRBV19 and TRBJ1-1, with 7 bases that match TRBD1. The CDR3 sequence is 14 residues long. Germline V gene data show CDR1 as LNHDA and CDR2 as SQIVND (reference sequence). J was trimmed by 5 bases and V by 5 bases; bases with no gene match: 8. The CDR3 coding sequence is TGTGCCAGTAGTTCGGTACAGGGGAGGACTGAAGCTTTCTTT. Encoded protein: CASSSVQGRTEAFF.

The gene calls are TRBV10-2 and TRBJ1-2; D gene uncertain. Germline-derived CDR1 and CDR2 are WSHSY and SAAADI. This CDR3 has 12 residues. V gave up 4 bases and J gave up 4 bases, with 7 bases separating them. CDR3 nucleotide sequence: TGCGCCAGCAGTGCAAGTCGCTATGGCTACACCTTC. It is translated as CASSASRYGYTF.